Below, one T cell receptor (beta chain) is given with its context. Sequenced by immunoSEQ multiplex PCR; TCRdb stores in-frame clones only, minus some. The repertoire holds more than 95,000 clones, with 81% as singletons. Seattle cases were enrolled at active infection and followed longitudinally. The entry originates in a study of blood T cell repertoires in COVID-19. Input material: peripheral blood. The TCR was taken from a man in his thirties or forties with COVID-19, enrolled during active disease.

CDR3 nucleotide sequence: TGTGCCATCAGTACCGACAGGGTGATAATGAACACTGAAGCTTTCTTT. As protein: CAISTDRVIMNTEAFF. The rearrangement uses TRBV10-3 and TRBJ1-1; 7 bases are a match to TRBD1. The CDR3 spans 16 residues. Germline V gene lookup returns CDR1 ENHRY and CDR2 SYGVKD. V dropped 5 bases and J dropped 0; count of bases not matched to a gene: 9.